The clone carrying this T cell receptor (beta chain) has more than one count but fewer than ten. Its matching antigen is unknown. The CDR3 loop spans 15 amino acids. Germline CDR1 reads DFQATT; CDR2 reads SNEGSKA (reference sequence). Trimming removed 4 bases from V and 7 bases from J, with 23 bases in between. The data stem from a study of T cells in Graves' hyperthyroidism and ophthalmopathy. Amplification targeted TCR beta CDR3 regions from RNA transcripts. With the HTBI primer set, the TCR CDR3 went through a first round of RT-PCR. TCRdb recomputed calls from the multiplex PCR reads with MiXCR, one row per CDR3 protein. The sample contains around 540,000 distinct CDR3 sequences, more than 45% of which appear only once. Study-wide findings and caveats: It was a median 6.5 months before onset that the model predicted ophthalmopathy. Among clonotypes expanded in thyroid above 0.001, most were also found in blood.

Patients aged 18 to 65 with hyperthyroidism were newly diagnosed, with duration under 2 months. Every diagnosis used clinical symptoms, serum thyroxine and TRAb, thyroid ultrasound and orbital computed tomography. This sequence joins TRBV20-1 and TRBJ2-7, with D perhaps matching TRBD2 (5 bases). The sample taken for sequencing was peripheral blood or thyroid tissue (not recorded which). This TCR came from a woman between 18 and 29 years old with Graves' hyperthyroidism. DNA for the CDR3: TGCAGTGCTAAACCCCCCCTGCCGTCGGAGGAAGAGCAGTACTTC. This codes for CSAKPPLPSEEEQYF.